The 3 T cell receptor beta chains below were found in one sample sequenced in a study of T cells in Graves' hyperthyroidism and ophthalmopathy. RNA transcripts served as the template for amplifying TCR beta CDR3 regions. The study used the HTBI primer set for a first-round RT-PCR of the TCR CDR3. TCRdb passed the multiplex PCR reads through MiXCR, listing each CDR3 protein once. The repertoire holds roughly 180,000 distinct CDR3 sequences, over 15% seen once, with 25% to 35% in the top ten. Source material: blood. These receptors originate from a woman aged 45-59 years with Graves' hyperthyroidism.

Notes on this clonotype: This may come from a read error, since a much larger clone is one base off. The chain carries TRBV12-5 and TRBJ2-3; D might be TRBD2 (6 bases). Per the germline V gene, CDR1 is LGHNT and CDR2 is FRNRAP. The CDR3 is 18 residues long. Trimming left V 2 bases short and J 7 bases short, with 25 bases between. CDR3: CASGLTSTCGVYHHTQYF. Written as DNA, the CDR3 is TGTGCTAGTGGTTTGACGTCGACTTGCGGGGTTTACCACCATACGCAGTATTTT. Filled out from reference TRBV12-5 and TRBJ2-3, the complete variable domain reads DARVTQTPRHKVTEMGQEVTMRCQPILGHNTVFWYRQTMMQGLELLAYFRNRAPLDDSGMPKDRFSAEMPDATLATLKIQPSEPRDSAVYFCASGLTSTCGVYHHTQYFGPGTRLTVL.

This clonotype came up many times. The chain combines TRBV20-1 with TRBJ1-3, with D possibly matching TRBD1 (6 bases). The ends were cut back, 4 bases at V and 0 bases at J, with 10 bases in the middle. This CDR3 region has 14 residues. Looked up from germline, CDR1 is DFQATT and CDR2 is SNEGSKA (reference sequence). The CDR3 here is CSAMGHLSGNTIYF. CDR3 sequence (DNA): TGCAGTGCTATGGGACACCTCTCTGGAAACACCATATATTTT.

About this clonotype: This may arise from a read error, as a much more abundant clone is one base away. The gene calls are TRBV19 and TRBJ1-2; perhaps TRBD1 as D (5 bases). The CDR3 has 14 residues. Germline-derived CDR1 and CDR2 are LNHDA and SQIVND (reference sequence). V gave up 7 bases and J gave up 3 bases, with 15 bases separating them. The CDR3 reads CASTGQSPYYGYTF. CDR3 nucleotides: TGTGCCAGTACAGGGCAGTCGCCGTACTATGGCTACACCTTC.